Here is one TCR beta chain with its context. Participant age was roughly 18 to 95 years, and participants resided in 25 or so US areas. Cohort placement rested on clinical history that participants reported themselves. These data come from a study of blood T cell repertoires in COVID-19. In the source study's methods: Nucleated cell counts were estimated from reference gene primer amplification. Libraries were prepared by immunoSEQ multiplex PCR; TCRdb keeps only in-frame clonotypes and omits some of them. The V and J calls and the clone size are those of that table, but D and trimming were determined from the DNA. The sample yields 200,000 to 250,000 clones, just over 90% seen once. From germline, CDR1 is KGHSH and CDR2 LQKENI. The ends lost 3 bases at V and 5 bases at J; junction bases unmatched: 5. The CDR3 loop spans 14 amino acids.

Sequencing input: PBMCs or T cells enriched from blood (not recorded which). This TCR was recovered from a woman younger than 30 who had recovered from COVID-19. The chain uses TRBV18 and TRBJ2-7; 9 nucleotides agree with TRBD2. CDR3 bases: TGTGCCAGCTCACCGATAGCGGGAGAAGACGAGCAGTACTTC. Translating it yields CASSPIAGEDEQYF.